These 23 T cell receptor beta chains share one sample of origin, sequenced in a study of cytomegalovirus exposure and HLA in healthy donors. A multiplex PCR was run with 60 Vbeta primers and 13 Jbeta primers. The data were produced by immunoSEQ multiplex PCR, yet TCRdb's version contains in-frame clones alone and is incomplete. The sample holds roughly 100,000 clones, around four fifths seen once. Sequencing was carried out using PBMCs. All receptors derive from a woman aged 40 to 50 in good health and CMV-seronegative.

The V gene is TRBV28, the J gene TRBJ1-5; the D gene is possibly TRBD1 (6 bases). Trimming shortened V by 4 bases and J by 1 base, and 8 bases separated the two germline ends. There are 14 residues in the CDR3. Germline loops: CDR1 MDHEN, CDR2 SYDVKM. The CDR3 region is CASSYGGSNQPQHF. CDR3 bases: TGTGCCAGCAGTTATGGGGGCAGCAATCAGCCCCAGCATTTT. The whole variable domain, remainder taken from reference TRBV28 and TRBJ1-5, is DVKVTQSSRYLVKRTGEKVFLECVQDMDHENMFWYRQDPGLGLRLIYFSYDVKMKEKGDIPEGYSVSREKKERFSLILESASTNQTSMYLCASSYGGSNQPQHFGDGTRLSIL.

This clone was recorded only once. The gene calls are TRBV27 and TRBJ1-2; TRBD1 matches 9 bases. CDR1 and CDR2 from the germline V gene are MNHEY and SMNVEV (reference sequence). Trimming removed 5 bases from V and 8 bases from J; junction bases left unmatched: 6. The CDR3 loop spans 13 amino acids. For the CDR3, the DNA is TGTGCCAGCAGTCCACAGGGGGCTAGCGGCTACACCTTC. This translates into CASSPQGASGYTF.

The chain combines TRBV5-5 with TRBJ2-1; 8 nucleotides line up with TRBD2. Germline CDR1 reads SGHKS; CDR2 reads YYEKEE (reference sequence). This CDR3 has 15 residues. V was pared by 4 bases and J by 0 bases, with 3 bases of the junction left unmatched. This CDR3 is CASSREGSSYNEQFF. Here the CDR3 DNA reads TGTGCCAGCAGCCGGGAGGGGAGCTCCTACAATGAGCAGTTCTTC.

The gene calls are TRBV7-6 and TRBJ2-2; 14 bases map to TRBD2. Unmatched junction bases numbered 13, after V lost 2 bases and J lost 5 bases. The CDR3 is made up of 20 amino acids. Germline V CDR1 and CDR2: SGHVS, FNYEAQ. The CDR3, as DNA: TGTGCCAGCAGCTTATCTCTTCCAGGGACTAGCGGGAGTACGACCGGGGAGCTGTTTTTT. Its translation: CASSLSLPGTSGSTTGELFF. Full variable domain (missing parts from reference TRBV7-6 and TRBJ2-2): GAGVSQSPRYKVTKRGQDVALRCDPISGHVSLYWYRQALGQGPEFLTYFNYEAQQDKSGLPNDRFSAERPEGSISTLTIQRTEQRDSAMYRCASSLSLPGTSGSTTGELFFGEGSRLTVL.

The V and J genes are TRBV30 and TRBJ1-2; 10 positions match TRBD1. The V gene's germline CDR1 is GTSNPN and CDR2 SVGIG (reference sequence). V dropped 3 bases and J dropped 8; count of bases not matched to a gene: 6. The CDR3 extends over 13 amino acids. The CDR3 region is CAWSRDRGGGYTF. The CDR3 bases are TGTGCCTGGAGCCGGGACAGGGGCGGGGGCTACACCTTC.

CDR3 bases: TGTGCCAGCAGCGTAGCGACAGATACGCAGTATTTT. Its protein product is CASSVATDTQYF. The rearrangement joins TRBV9 to TRBJ2-3, with D uncertain. Trimming took 0 bases from V and 3 from J, leaving 2 bases between them. This CDR3 spans 12 amino acids. Germline lookup yields CDR1 SGDLS and CDR2 YYNGEE.

This sequence joins TRBV5-5 and TRBJ2-4; no clear D. The germline CDR1 and CDR2 sequences are SGHKS and YYEKEE (reference sequence). The CDR3 extends over 15 amino acids. V shed 0 bases and J shed 6 bases, with 13 bases lying between them. The CDR3 sequence: CASSLVGQASNIQYF. CDR3 coding DNA: TGTGCCAGCAGCTTGGTGGGCCAGGCCTCAAACATTCAGTACTTC. Supplemented by reference TRBV5-5 and TRBJ2-4, the full variable domain reads DAGVTQSPTHLIKTRGQQVTLRCSPISGHKSVSWYQQVLGQGPQFIFQYYEKEERGRGNFPDRFSARQFPNYSSELNVNALLLGDSALYLCASSLVGQASNIQYFGAGTRLSVL.

The CDR3 region has the DNA TGTGCCAGCAGCTTAGCGTATAACACCGGGGAGCTGTTTTTT. This translates into CASSLAYNTGELFF. The chain uses TRBV7-6 and TRBJ2-2; D call uncertain. Trimming left V 0 bases short and J 2 bases short, with 4 bases between. In germline, CDR1 is SGHVS, CDR2 FNYEAQ. The CDR3 consists of 14 residues.

The genes are TRBV28 and TRBJ2-2; 8 nucleotides align to TRBD1. The CDR3 runs to 17 residues. The V gene's germline CDR1 is MDHEN and CDR2 SYDVKM. The J segment lost 3 bases and the V segment lost 3 bases, leaving 9 bases of the junction unmatched. The CDR3 loop reads CASSFPLQGEDTGELFF. The CDR3 region has the DNA TGTGCCAGCAGTTTTCCCTTACAGGGGGAGGACACCGGGGAGCTGTTTTTT.

The V call is TRBV7-9, the J call TRBJ1-6; D not resolved. Germline loops: CDR1 SEHNR, CDR2 FQNEAQ (reference sequence). The CDR3 is 14 residues long. V was pared by 2 bases and J by 7 bases, with 9 bases between. The CDR3 bases are TGTGCCAGCAGCTTACTAAGCGAAAATTCACCCCTCCACTTT. Translating gives CASSLLSENSPLHF.

This clone was recorded a few times. The chain carries TRBV30 and TRBJ1-1; D call uncertain. Per the germline V gene, CDR1 is GTSNPN and CDR2 is SVGIG (reference sequence). V lost 2 bases and J 8 bases, leaving 12 bases between the germline ends. CDR3 size: 12 residues. The CDR3 DNA reads TGTGCCTGGAGTCCTACGAGGCAAGAAGCTTTCTTT. It codes for CAWSPTRQEAFF.

This clone appeared a few times. V gene TRBV27 combines with J gene TRBJ1-5; TRBD1 aligns across 11 bases. CDR3 length equals 15 residues. Germline V lookup: CDR1 MNHEY, CDR2 SMNVEV (reference sequence). Trimming cost V 2 bases and J 7 bases; bases outside gene matches: 4. In DNA, the CDR3 is TGTGCCAGCAGTTTAGGGACAGGGGGTTTGCAGCCCCAGCATTTT. Translated, it gives CASSLGTGGLQPQHF.

The V call is TRBV4-3, the J call TRBJ1-6, with no clear D. The CDR3 length is 14 residues. The V gene lost 0 bases and the J gene lost 7 bases, with 7 bases spanning the gap. Germline-derived CDR1 and CDR2 are LGHNA and YSLEER. CDR3 residues: CASSQDFGNSPLHF. DNA of the CDR3: TGCGCCAGCAGCCAAGATTTTGGCAATTCACCCCTCCACTTT.

The chain has TRBV7-9 and TRBJ1-3; D perhaps matches TRBD1 (5 bases). CDR3 size: 17 residues. V lost 4 bases and J lost 0, with 16 bases in between. Germline V gene data show CDR1 as SEHNR and CDR2 as FQNEAQ (reference sequence). The chain's CDR3 is CASSWSGQRNSGNTIYF. CDR3 nucleotides: TGTGCCAGCAGCTGGTCAGGGCAGCGCAACTCTGGAAACACCATATATTTT.

The J gene is TRBJ1-1, the V gene TRBV4-1; TRBD1 is a possible D gene (5 bases). V was trimmed by 4 bases and J by 0 bases, leaving 21 bases between them. The length of the CDR3 is 18 residues. Germline assignment: CDR1 MGHRA and CDR2 YSYEKL. CDR3 sequence: CASSPRQRYMGMNTEAFF. DNA for the CDR3: TGCGCCAGCAGCCCCAGACAGCGTTATATGGGGATGAACACTGAAGCTTTCTTT.

The genes are TRBV11-1 and TRBJ1-1; 7 nucleotides align to TRBD1. CDR1 SGHAT and CDR2 FQDESV come from the germline V gene (reference sequence). This CDR3 is 15 amino acids long. V was pared by 5 bases and J by 0 bases, with 6 bases of the junction left unmatched. CDR3 DNA sequence: TGTGCCAGCAGCCCACAGGGGTCACTGAACACTGAAGCTTTCTTT. Residues: CASSPQGSLNTEAFF.

The J gene is TRBJ2-7, the V gene TRBV29-1; TRBD2 matches at 8 bases. The CDR3 runs to 15 residues. In germline, CDR1 is SQVTM, CDR2 ANQGSEA. V shed 7 bases, J shed 5 bases, and the junction held 16 bases outside the gene matches. CDR3 bases: TGCAGCGCATGTAACCGGGGGGGGCTTGACGACGAGCAGTACTTC. This translates into CSACNRGGLDDEQYF.

CDR3 amino acids: CASSSQPMNTEAFF. The CDR3 DNA reads TGCGCCAGCAGCTCACAGCCGATGAACACTGAAGCTTTCTTT. V is TRBV5-1 and J is TRBJ1-1; D gene uncertain. The length of the CDR3 is 14 residues. CDR1 and CDR2 from the germline V gene are SGHRS and YFSETQ. V lost 3 bases, J lost 0 bases, and 9 bases lay in between.

The chain couples TRBV18 to TRBJ1-1; the match to TRBD1 covers 8 bases. CDR3 length: 13 residues. Germline CDR1 is KGHSH and CDR2 is LQKENI. The V segment lost 6 bases and the J segment 4 bases; nucleotides outside the gene matches: 4. The CDR3 protein is CASSSTGVTEAFF. The CDR3 nucleotides are TGTGCCAGCTCGTCGACAGGGGTCACTGAAGCTTTCTTT.

V gene TRBV4-1 combines with J gene TRBJ1-1; D not certain. Deletions cut 4 bases from V and 7 bases from J, with 13 bases between. Germline V CDR1 and CDR2: MGHRA, YSYEKL. The CDR3 spans 13 residues. The CDR3 DNA sequence: TGCGCCAGCAGCCCTCAGGCGGGAGTTGAAGCTTTCTTT. Protein sequence: CASSPQAGVEAFF.

Concerning this clone: Mismatch with germline at one junction end may stem from a read error. The V call is TRBV4-2, the J call TRBJ2-1; 7 nucleotides align to TRBD1. The CDR3 contains 14 residues. Germline V gene sequence: CDR1 LGHNA, CDR2 YNFKEQ. The CDR3 DNA sequence: TGTGCCAGCAGCCAAGGGGAGAGGGGGCAAAAAGTAGTCTTC. Its protein is CASSQGERGQKVVF.

The J gene is TRBJ2-1, the V gene TRBV7-8; 7 bases are shared with TRBD1. V shed 3 bases and J 8 bases; nucleotides not matched to a gene: 4. The length of the CDR3 is 13 residues. Germline values: CDR1 SGHVS, CDR2 FQNEAQ. This CDR3 reads CASSLTGWDEQFF. The CDR3 DNA reads TGTGCCAGCAGCTTGACAGGGTGGGATGAGCAGTTCTTC.

The chain recombines TRBV5-4 with TRBJ1-1; 7 bases line up with TRBD1. Germline values: CDR1 SGHNT, CDR2 YYREEE (reference sequence). V was clipped by 0 bases and J by 1 base; unmatched bases: 3. The CDR3 runs to 15 residues. The CDR3 region is CASSLENRGNTEAFF. The CDR3 DNA sequence: TGTGCCAGCAGCTTGGAGAACAGGGGGAACACTGAAGCTTTCTTT. Based on the CDR3 plus reference TRBV5-4 and TRBJ1-1, the full variable domain is ETGVTQSPTHLIKTRGQQVTLRCSSQSGHNTVSWYQQALGQGPQFIFQYYREEENGRGNFPPRFSGLQFPNYSSELNVNALELDDSALYLCASSLENRGNTEAFFGQGTRLTVV.